A selection of T cell receptor beta chains follows, all from one sample in a study of T-cell reconstitution after alpha-beta-depleted transplantation in children. From the PCR reads, TCRdb called clonotypes with MiXCR, one entry per CDR3 protein. The profile covers roughly 340,000 distinct CDR3 sequences, with around 16% appearing a single time and around two fifths taken by the ten largest. Source: PBMCs, mostly from graft donor cells, taken 360 days after TCRalphabeta/CD19-depleted stem cell transplant. The receptors were gathered from a male patient aged 2-9 years who had a stem cell transplant for acute lymphoblastic leukemia, so the T cells may come from the graft donor. The CDR3 runs from the conserved cysteine through the conserved F or W. D genes are given only for firm matches. Clone size is shown for a subset of rows, as once, few, many or a class of expanded clone.

J,size,D,V,CDR3,DNA
TRBJ2-1,many,-,TRBV20-1,CSAPRRRASYNEQFF,TGCAGTGCCCCTCGGCGGCGGGCCTCCTACAATGAGCAGTTCTTC
TRBJ2-4,once,-,TRBV12-3/TRBV12-4,CASSFSGSKNIQYF,TGTGCCAGCAGTTTTTCAGGTTCCAAAAACATTCAGTACTTC
TRBJ1-5,-,-,TRBV29-1,CSVALRLDQPQHF,TGCAGCGTTGCTCTCAGGTTGGATCAGCCCCAGCATTTT
TRBJ1-6,-,-,TRBV6-5,CASSYRASPLHF,TGTGCCAGCAGTTACAGGGCCTCACCCCTCCACTTT
TRBJ2-1,few,-,TRBV4-1,CASSLSLGSSYNEQFF,TGCGCCAGCAGCCTTAGCCTTGGTAGCTCCTACAATGAGCAGTTCTTC
TRBJ2-1,few,TRBD2,TRBV27,CASSLYGLAGESSYNEQFF,TGTGCCAGCAGTTTATACGGGCTAGCGGGAGAGAGCTCCTACAATGAGCAGTTCTTC
TRBJ2-1,-,-,TRBV4-3,CASSQDIGSFDEQFF,TGCGCCAGCAGCCAAGATATAGGATCCTTCGATGAGCAGTTCTTC
TRBJ2-1,-,TRBD2,TRBV19,CASSIAAGEYNEQFF,TGTGCCAGTAGTATAGCGGCGGGAGAATACAATGAGCAGTTCTTC
TRBJ2-7,-,-,TRBV6-2/TRBV6-3,CASSYSMAKSSYEQYF,TGTGCCAGCAGTTACTCGATGGCCAAGAGCTCCTACGAGCAGTACTTC
TRBJ2-2,-,-,TRBV5-1,CASSVSRTGELFF,TGCGCCAGCAGCGTTAGCAGAACCGGGGAGCTGTTTTTT
TRBJ2-3,-,-,TRBV9,CASSGSGDTQYF,TGTGCCAGCAGCGGTAGTGGAGATACGCAGTATTTT
TRBJ1-5,few,-,TRBV28,CASSLEGEGSINQPQHF,TGTGCCAGCAGTTTAGAGGGGGAGGGGAGTATAAATCAGCCCCAGCATTTT
TRBJ1-1,few,-,TRBV10-3,CATRQYLNTEAFF,TGTGCCACCCGACAGTACCTGAACACTGAAGCTTTCTTT
TRBJ2-1,-,-,TRBV7-8,CASTGGQLNEQFF,TGTGCCAGCACCGGCGGGCAACTCAATGAGCAGTTCTTC
TRBJ2-1,-,-,TRBV20-1,CSATEHEQFF,TGCAGTGCCACAGAGCATGAGCAGTTCTTC